These 29 T cell receptor beta chains were sequenced from one sample in a study of cytomegalovirus exposure and HLA in healthy donors. Produced via immunoSEQ multiplex PCR; TCRdb's table is partial and in-frame only. This sample has under 200,000 clones; under 90% occur once, and the top ten carry 4.2%. Sequencing was carried out using PBMCs. These TCRs come from a man aged 18 to 29 in good health and CMV-seropositive.

The rearrangement uses TRBV10-3 and TRBJ1-5, with D possibly TRBD1 on 5 matching bases. The CDR3 length is 16 residues. Looked up from germline, CDR1 is ENHRY and CDR2 is SYGVKD. V was cut by 8 bases and J by 0 bases, with 17 bases left in between. CDR3 coding DNA: TGTGCCATCGTTTTATCAAAGGGGAATAGCAATCAGCCCCAGCATTTT. Protein: CAIVLSKGNSNQPQHF.

This clone was picked up one time. The gene calls are TRBV10-1 and TRBJ2-7, with 14 bases fitting TRBD2. The CDR3 loop spans 19 amino acids. The V segment lost 6 bases and the J segment 2 bases; nucleotides outside the gene matches: 15. The V gene's germline CDR1 is WNHNN and CDR2 SYGVQD (reference sequence). The CDR3 is CASSSGTGTSGRSPYEQYF. CDR3 DNA: TGCGCCAGCAGCTCCGGTACCGGGACTAGCGGGAGATCCCCCTACGAGCAGTACTTC.

CDR3 bases: TGTGCCAGCAGCTCCGCGGGGATTGGAAACACCATATATTTT. Residues: CASSSAGIGNTIYF. The chain has TRBV5-4 and TRBJ1-3; D is unresolved. Between the trimmed V and J ends, which lost 3 bases and 3 bases, there was a span of 10 bases. The CDR3 covers 14 residues. Per germline, CDR1 SGHNT and CDR2 YYREEE (reference sequence).

This sequence joins TRBV27 and TRBJ2-3; 7 nucleotides line up with TRBD1. V shed 1 base and J 2 bases; nucleotides not matched to a gene: 12. From germline, CDR1 is MNHEY and CDR2 SMNVEV (reference sequence). The CDR3 is 18 residues long. Written as DNA, the CDR3 is TGTGCCAGCAGTTTATATGGACCCGGGACAGTATTCACAGATACGCAGTATTTT. Translation: CASSLYGPGTVFTDTQYF.

This chain joins TRBV5-1 and TRBJ1-4, with 9 nucleotides matching TRBD1. The CDR3 is 16 amino acids. Germline loops: CDR1 SGHRS, CDR2 YFSETQ. Trimming cost V 3 bases and J 7 bases; bases outside gene matches: 10. The CDR3 is CASSSGETGGFEKLFF. CDR3 DNA: TGCGCCAGCAGCTCGGGGGAGACAGGGGGATTTGAAAAACTGTTTTTT.

This clone was observed a few times. The chain recombines TRBV19 with TRBJ2-2, with 7 bases fitting TRBD1. Germline CDR1 LNHDA, CDR2 SQIVND (reference sequence). The CDR3 is 14 residues long. The ends lost 4 bases at V and 7 bases at J; junction bases unmatched: 6. For the CDR3, the DNA is TGTGCCAGTAGTAGAAGGGGGCTCGGCGGGGAGCTGTTTTTT. It is translated as CASSRRGLGGELFF.

The rearrangement joins TRBV27 to TRBJ1-2, with unresolved D. The ends were cut back, 6 bases at V and 1 base at J, with 15 bases in the middle. Looked up from germline, CDR1 is MNHEY and CDR2 is SMNVEV (reference sequence). This CDR3 comprises 15 residues. The CDR3, as DNA: TGTGCCAGCAGAGAACCAGGTTCCTTTAACTATGGCTACACCTTC. It yields the protein CASREPGSFNYGYTF.

V is TRBV5-1 and J is TRBJ2-4; TRBD2 might be the D (5 bases). This CDR3 contains 15 residues. Trimming took 0 bases from V and 5 from J, leaving 12 bases between them. CDR1 is SGHRS, CDR2 YFSETQ, per germline. Here the CDR3 reads CASSLEGSRENIQYF. The CDR3 nucleotides are TGCGCCAGCAGCTTGGAAGGGTCGAGGGAAAACATTCAGTACTTC.

The chain has TRBV5-4 and TRBJ1-5; D remains ambiguous. Germline V gene lookup returns CDR1 SGHNT and CDR2 YYREEE (reference sequence). The CDR3 runs to 15 residues. Trimming took off 4 bases at V and 7 bases at J, with 18 bases between the two ends. CDR3 region: CASSNNMMGGQPQHF. Here the CDR3 DNA reads TGTGCCAGCAGCAACAACATGATGGGAGGGCAGCCCCAGCATTTT. Complete variable domain (other parts from reference TRBV5-4 and TRBJ1-5): ETGVTQSPTHLIKTRGQQVTLRCSSQSGHNTVSWYQQALGQGPQFIFQYYREEENGRGNFPPRFSGLQFPNYSSELNVNALELDDSALYLCASSNNMMGGQPQHFGDGTRLSIL.

Notes on this clone: Other DNA sequences in this specimen translate into the identical CDR3. The rearrangement uses TRBV7-9 and TRBJ2-7, with a possible D match to TRBD1 (5 bases). The CDR3 runs to 12 residues. Trimming pared 9 bases from V and 1 base from J, leaving 10 bases between. Germline CDR1 SEHNR, CDR2 FQNEAQ (reference sequence). The CDR3 region is CASSQGSYEQYF. CDR3 DNA: TGTGCCAGTTCCCAGGGATCCTACGAGCAGTACTTC. The whole variable domain, filled in from reference TRBV7-9 and TRBJ2-7, reads DTGVSQNPRHKITKRGQNVTFRCDPISEHNRLYWYRQTLGQGPEFLTYFQNEAQLEKSRLLSDRFSAERPKGSFSTLEIQRTEQGDSAMYLCASSQGSYEQYFGPGTRLTVT.

The chain recombines TRBV19 with TRBJ2-4, with D possibly TRBD2 on 6 matching bases. The CDR3 spans 16 residues. Trimming left V 4 bases short and J 5 bases short, with 18 bases between. The germline CDR1 and CDR2 sequences are LNHDA and SQIVND (reference sequence). The CDR3 DNA sequence: TGTGCCAGTAGTACCCCCGGAGGAGGGTCCGAAAACATTCAGTACTTC. Its translation: CASSTPGGGSENIQYF.

The V gene is TRBV6-6, the J gene TRBJ1-2; TRBD1 matches 8 bases. With V trimmed by 7 bases and J by 8 bases, 12 bases remained unmatched. CDR3 size: 14 residues. Germline V gene sequence: CDR1 MNHNY, CDR2 SVGAGI (reference sequence). CDR3 region: CASTRRTGSGGYTF. CDR3 in DNA: TGTGCCAGCACCCGCAGGACAGGGTCGGGCGGCTACACCTTC.

This clone appeared once. The V call is TRBV28, the J call TRBJ2-7; 12 bases line up with TRBD1. The ends lost 3 bases at V and 6 bases at J; junction bases unmatched: 9. The CDR3 spans 16 residues. Germline V CDR1 and CDR2: MDHEN, SYDVKM. CDR3: CASSFLPGQGASEQYF. The CDR3, as DNA: TGTGCCAGCAGTTTCTTGCCGGGACAGGGGGCGAGCGAGCAGTACTTC.

The V call is TRBV6-5, the J call TRBJ2-1, with 7 bases matching TRBD2. V was clipped by 9 bases and J by 2 bases; unmatched bases: 10. Per germline, CDR1 MNHEY and CDR2 SVGAGI. The CDR3 consists of 15 residues. CDR3 sequence: CASLSTRGAYNEQFF. CDR3 coding DNA: TGTGCCAGTTTGAGCACCCGGGGGGCCTACAATGAGCAGTTCTTC.

CDR3 protein: CASSYSGSRTSGNTIYF. CDR3 DNA: TGTGCCAGCAGCTATAGCGGCAGCCGGACATCTGGAAACACCATATATTTT. The chain recombines TRBV7-6 with TRBJ1-3, with D possibly being TRBD1 (5 bases). Between the trimmed V and J ends, which lost 4 bases and 1 base, there was a span of 17 bases. Germline-derived CDR1 and CDR2 are SGHVS and FNYEAQ. There are 17 residues in the CDR3.

The chain links TRBV6-5 to TRBJ2-3; D not certain. Trimming shortened V by 5 bases and J by 7 bases, and 10 bases separated the two germline ends. This CDR3 region has 12 residues. Germline CDR1 MNHEY, CDR2 SVGAGI. CDR3 sequence (DNA): TGTGCCAGCAGTCGGAGAGGAAATACGCAGTATTTT. Amino acids: CASSRRGNTQYF.

V gene TRBV18 combines with J gene TRBJ2-7, with D perhaps matching TRBD2 (5 bases). The germline gives CDR1 KGHSH, CDR2 LQKENI. There are 14 residues in the CDR3. V shed 0 bases and J shed 6 bases, with 12 bases lying between them. The CDR3 here is CASSPPALAGEQYF. The CDR3 coding sequence is TGTGCCAGCTCACCACCGGCCCTAGCAGGCGAGCAGTACTTC.

This clone was recorded a few times. The rearrangement joins TRBV18 to TRBJ2-7; 7 positions match TRBD1. Germline V gene lookup returns CDR1 KGHSH and CDR2 LQKENI. The length of the CDR3 is 13 residues. V dropped 6 bases and J dropped 3; count of bases not matched to a gene: 5. The CDR3 DNA reads as TGTGCCAGCTCGCCCCGGGACAGCTACGAGCAGTACTTC. Amino acid sequence: CASSPRDSYEQYF.

V is TRBV9 and J is TRBJ2-1; the D gene is possibly TRBD2 (7 bases). CDR3 length equals 17 residues. CDR1 SGDLS and CDR2 YYNGEE come from the germline V gene. V was pared by 2 bases and J by 0 bases, with 15 bases between. CDR3 in DNA: TGTGCCAGCAGCGTTGGGGGGGCTCGGAGCTCCTACAATGAGCAGTTCTTC. Translating it yields CASSVGGARSSYNEQFF. Complete variable domain (other parts from reference TRBV9 and TRBJ2-1): DSGVTQTPKHLITATGQRVTLRCSPRSGDLSVYWYQQSLDQGLQFLIQYYNGEERAKGNILERFSAQQFPDLHSELNLSSLELGDSALYFCASSVGGARSSYNEQFFGPGTRLTVL.

The CDR3 nucleotides are TGTGCCAGCAGCTTAGGAGGGGTTTCGGGAGCGGGGCAAGAGACCCAGTACTTC. Protein product: CASSLGGVSGAGQETQYF. The chain combines TRBV7-6 with TRBJ2-5; 7 bases line up with TRBD2. This CDR3 spans 18 amino acids. V was clipped by 1 base and J by 2 bases; unmatched bases: 13. Germline assignment: CDR1 SGHVS and CDR2 FNYEAQ.

The chain combines TRBV29-1 with TRBJ2-5; 9 nucleotides line up with TRBD2. The V and J ends lost 4 bases and 5 bases, in that order; junction bases with no gene match: 2. Germline CDR1 and CDR2: SQVTM and ANQGSEA. CDR3 length: 12 amino acids. The CDR3 is CSVALAGETQYF. CDR3 nucleotide sequence: TGCAGCGTTGCTCTAGCGGGGGAGACCCAGTACTTC.

The rearrangement joins TRBV5-1 to TRBJ2-1; possible D gene TRBD2, 6 bases. Per germline, CDR1 SGHRS and CDR2 YFSETQ. V gave up 0 bases and J gave up 0 bases, with 13 bases separating them. The CDR3 is 17 amino acids. In DNA, the CDR3 is TGCGCCAGCAGCTTGGGTCTAGCGCTAAGCTCCTACAATGAGCAGTTCTTC. Translated, it gives CASSLGLALSSYNEQFF.

This chain joins TRBV6-5 and TRBJ2-1, with D maybe TRBD2 (6 bases). Trimming cost V 0 bases and J 13 bases, with 13 bases left between them. The V gene's germline CDR1 is MNHEY and CDR2 SVGAGI. The CDR3 contains 13 residues. The CDR3 DNA follows: TGTGCCAGCAGTTACTCGATCGGCGGACTACAGTTCTTC. Translation gives CASSYSIGGLQFF.

This clone occurred once. The chain links TRBV28 to TRBJ2-3; 9 bases are shared with TRBD1. Losses at the gene ends were 7 bases for V and 7 bases for J; bases not matched to a gene: 6. The CDR3 is made up of 13 amino acids. Germline-derived CDR1 and CDR2 are MDHEN and SYDVKM. The CDR3 DNA reads as TGTGCCAGCACCGGGACAGGGTATTATACGCAGTATTTT. Protein: CASTGTGYYTQYF.

This rearrangement joins TRBV9 to TRBJ1-4; TRBD1 is a possible D gene (6 bases). Germline-derived CDR1 and CDR2 are SGDLS and YYNGEE. The CDR3 is 14 residues long. Trimming stripped 4 bases from V and 6 bases from J, with 13 bases between. CDR3 DNA sequence: TGTGCCAGCAGCCTCCTGGGGGCGGATGAAAAACTGTTTTTT. It translates to CASSLLGADEKLFF. Based on the CDR3 plus reference TRBV9 and TRBJ1-4, the full variable domain is DSGVTQTPKHLITATGQRVTLRCSPRSGDLSVYWYQQSLDQGLQFLIQYYNGEERAKGNILERFSAQQFPDLHSELNLSSLELGDSALYFCASSLLGADEKLFFGSGTQLSVL.

The rearrangement joins TRBV10-3 to TRBJ2-2; 11 bases are a match to TRBD1. The CDR3 length is 15 residues. CDR1 and CDR2 (germline): ENHRY, SYGVKD. V was clipped by 6 bases and J by 8 bases; unmatched bases: 8. In nucleotides, the CDR3 is TGTGCCATCAGCGGACGGACAGGGGGCGCGGGGGAGCTGTTTTTT. Encoded protein: CAISGRTGGAGELFF.

The chain is built from TRBV5-1 and TRBJ1-2, with 9 bases lining up with TRBD1. The CDR3 consists of 15 residues. From germline, CDR1 is SGHRS and CDR2 YFSETQ. V lost 3 bases to trimming and J lost 4 bases; unmatched junction nucleotides: 7. CDR3: CASSSGQGLLYGYTF. Here the CDR3 DNA reads TGCGCCAGCAGCTCAGGACAGGGGCTTCTCTATGGCTACACCTTC.

The chain joins TRBV6-1 to TRBJ2-2; TRBD2 is a possible D gene (6 bases). Germline V gene data show CDR1 as MNHNS and CDR2 as SASEGT. CDR3 length: 15 amino acids. V gave up 8 bases and J gave up 0 bases, with 13 bases separating them. CDR3 DNA sequence: TGTGCCAGCGGGCGGGACTTCTCGAACACCGGGGAGCTGTTTTTT. Translation: CASGRDFSNTGELFF.

This chain uses TRBV6-1 with TRBJ2-4; possible D gene TRBD1, 6 bases. Germline V gene lookup returns CDR1 MNHNS and CDR2 SASEGT. V lost 2 bases to trimming and J lost 7 bases, with 6 bases between them. CDR3 size: 12 residues. CDR3 nucleotides: TGTGCCAGCAGTGAACAGGGGAACATTCAGTACTTC. Protein: CASSEQGNIQYF.